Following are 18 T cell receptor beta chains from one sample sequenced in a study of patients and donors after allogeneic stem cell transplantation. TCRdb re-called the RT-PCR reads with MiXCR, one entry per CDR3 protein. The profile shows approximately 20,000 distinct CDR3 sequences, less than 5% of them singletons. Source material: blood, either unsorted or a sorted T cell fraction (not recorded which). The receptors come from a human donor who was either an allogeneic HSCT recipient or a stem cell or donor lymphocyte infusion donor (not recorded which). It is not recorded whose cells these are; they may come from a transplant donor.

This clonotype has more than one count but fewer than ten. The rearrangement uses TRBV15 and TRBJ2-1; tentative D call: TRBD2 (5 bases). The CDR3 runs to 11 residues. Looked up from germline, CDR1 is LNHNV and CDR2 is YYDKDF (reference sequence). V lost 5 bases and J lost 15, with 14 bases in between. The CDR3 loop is CATSWPGRLFF. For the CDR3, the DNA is TGTGCCACCAGCTGGCCGGGGAGACTGTTCTTC. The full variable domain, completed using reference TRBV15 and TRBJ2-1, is DAMVIQNPRYQVTQFGKPVTLSCSQTLNHNVMYWYQQKSSQAPKLLFHYYDKDFNNEADTPDNFQSRRPNTSFCFLDIRSPGLGDTAMYLCATSWPGRLFFGPGTRLTVL.

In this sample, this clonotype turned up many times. As DNA, the CDR3 is TGCAGTGCCCGGACAGGGGGCTATGGCTACACCTTC. Its protein is CSARTGGYGYTF. The chain links TRBV20-1 to TRBJ1-2; 10 bases fit TRBD1. After removal of 6 bases from V and 4 bases from J, the junction contained 2 bases not matched to a gene. The V gene's germline CDR1 is DFQATT and CDR2 SNEGSKA (reference sequence). The CDR3 sequence is 12 residues long.

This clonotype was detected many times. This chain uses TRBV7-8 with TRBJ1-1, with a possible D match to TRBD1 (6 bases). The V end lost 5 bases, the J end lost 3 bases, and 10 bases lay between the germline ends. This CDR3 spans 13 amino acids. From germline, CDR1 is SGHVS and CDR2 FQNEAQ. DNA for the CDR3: TGTGCCAGCAGCCCCAGGGGATACACTGAAGCTTTCTTT. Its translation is CASSPRGYTEAFF.

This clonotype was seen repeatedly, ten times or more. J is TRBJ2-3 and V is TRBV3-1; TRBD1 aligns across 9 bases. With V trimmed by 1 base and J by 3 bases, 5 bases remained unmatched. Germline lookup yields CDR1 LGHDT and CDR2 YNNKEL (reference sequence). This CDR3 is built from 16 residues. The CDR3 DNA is TGTGCCAGCAGCCAAGGAAGGACAGGGGCAACAGATACGCAGTATTTT. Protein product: CASSQGRTGATDTQYF.

CDR3 DNA: TGTGCCAGCAGAGATACAGGGGTTATCTACGAGCAGTACTTC. Translation gives CASRDTGVIYEQYF. The chain uses TRBV7-9 and TRBJ2-7, with TRBD1 matching over 7 bases. The V segment lost 6 bases and the J segment 3 bases; nucleotides outside the gene matches: 8. The length of the CDR3 is 14 residues. Per germline, CDR1 SEHNR and CDR2 FQNEAQ (reference sequence).

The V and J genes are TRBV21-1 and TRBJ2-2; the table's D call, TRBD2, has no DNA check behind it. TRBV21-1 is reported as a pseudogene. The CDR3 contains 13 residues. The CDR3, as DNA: TGTGTTCTCGGGAGCGGGAACACCGGGGAGCTGTTTTTT. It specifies CVLGSGNTGELFF.

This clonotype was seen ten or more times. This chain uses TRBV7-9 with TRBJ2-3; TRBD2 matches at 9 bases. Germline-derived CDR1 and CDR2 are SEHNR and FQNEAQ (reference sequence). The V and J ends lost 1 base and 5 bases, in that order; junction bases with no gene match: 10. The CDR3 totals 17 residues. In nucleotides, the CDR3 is TGTGCCAGCAGCTTAGTGAGTAGCGGGGGCGCAAGAGATACGCAGTATTTT. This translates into CASSLVSSGGARDTQYF.

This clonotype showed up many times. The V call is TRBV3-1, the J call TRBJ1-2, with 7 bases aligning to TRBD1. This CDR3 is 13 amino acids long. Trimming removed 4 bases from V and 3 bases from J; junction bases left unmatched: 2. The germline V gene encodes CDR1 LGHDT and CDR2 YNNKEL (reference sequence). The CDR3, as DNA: TGTGCCAGCAGCCCGGACAGGTACTATGGCTACACCTTC. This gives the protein CASSPDRYYGYTF.

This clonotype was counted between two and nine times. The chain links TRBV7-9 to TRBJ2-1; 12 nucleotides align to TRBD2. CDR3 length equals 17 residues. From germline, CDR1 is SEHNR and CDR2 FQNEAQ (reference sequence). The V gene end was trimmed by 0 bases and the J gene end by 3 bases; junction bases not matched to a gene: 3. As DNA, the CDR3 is TGTGCCAGCAGCTTAGCCCAGGGACTAGCGGGCTACAATGAGCAGTTCTTC. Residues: CASSLAQGLAGYNEQFF.

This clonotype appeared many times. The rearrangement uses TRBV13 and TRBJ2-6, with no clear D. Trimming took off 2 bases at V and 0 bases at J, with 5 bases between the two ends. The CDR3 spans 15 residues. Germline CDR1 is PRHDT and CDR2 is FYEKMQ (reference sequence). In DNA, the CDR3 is TGTGCCAGCAGCTTACAGTTCTCTGGGGCCAACGTCCTGACTTTC. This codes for CASSLQFSGANVLTF.

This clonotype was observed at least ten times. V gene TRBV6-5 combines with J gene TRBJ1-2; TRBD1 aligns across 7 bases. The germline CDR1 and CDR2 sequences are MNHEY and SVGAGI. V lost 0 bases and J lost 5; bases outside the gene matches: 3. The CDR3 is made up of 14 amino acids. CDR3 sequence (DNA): TGTGCCAGCAGTTACTCGGGACAGCTATATGGCTACACCTTC. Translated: CASSYSGQLYGYTF.

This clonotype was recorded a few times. The CDR3 region has the DNA TGTGCCAGCAGTCCCGATTGGGCTAGCTCCTACAATGAGCAGTTCTTC. Translated: CASSPDWASSYNEQFF. The rearrangement uses TRBV27 and TRBJ2-1; D unresolved. This CDR3 is built from 16 residues. From germline, CDR1 is MNHEY and CDR2 SMNVEV (reference sequence). Trimming pared 5 bases from V and 0 bases from J, leaving 14 bases between.

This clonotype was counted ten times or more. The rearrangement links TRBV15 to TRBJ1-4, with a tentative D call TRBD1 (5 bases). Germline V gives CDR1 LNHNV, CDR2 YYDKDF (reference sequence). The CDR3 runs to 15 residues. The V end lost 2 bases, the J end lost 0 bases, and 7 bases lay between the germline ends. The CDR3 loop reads CATSRTQATNEKLFF. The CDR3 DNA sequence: TGTGCCACCAGCAGAACACAGGCAACTAATGAAAAACTGTTTTTT.

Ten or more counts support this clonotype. The CDR3, as DNA: TGCGCCAGCAGCCCACAGGAACTTTCAACCTACAATGAGCAGTTCTTC. Protein product: CASSPQELSTYNEQFF. The chain couples TRBV5-1 to TRBJ2-1; D perhaps matches TRBD1 (5 bases). Deletions cut 4 bases from V and 2 bases from J, with 16 bases between. CDR3 size: 16 residues. CDR1 and CDR2 from the germline V gene are SGHRS and YFSETQ. Supplemented by reference TRBV5-1 and TRBJ2-1, the full variable domain reads KAGVTQTPRYLIKTRGQQVTLSCSPISGHRSVSWYQQTPGQGLQFLFEYFSETQRNKGNFPGRFSGRQFSNSRSEMNVSTLELGDSALYLCASSPQELSTYNEQFFGPGTRLTVL.

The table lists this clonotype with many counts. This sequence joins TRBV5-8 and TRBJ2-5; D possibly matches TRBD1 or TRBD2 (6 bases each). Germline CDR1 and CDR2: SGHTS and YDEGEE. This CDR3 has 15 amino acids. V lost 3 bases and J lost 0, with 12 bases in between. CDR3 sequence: CASSSLRGDQETQYF. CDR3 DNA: TGTGCCAGCAGCTCCTTAAGGGGGGACCAAGAGACCCAGTACTTC. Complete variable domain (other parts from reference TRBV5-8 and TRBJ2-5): EAGVTQSPTHLIKTRGQQATLRCSPISGHTSVYWYQQALGLGLQFLLWYDEGEERNRGNFPPRFSGRQFPNYSSELNVNALELEDSALYLCASSSLRGDQETQYFGPGTRLLVL.

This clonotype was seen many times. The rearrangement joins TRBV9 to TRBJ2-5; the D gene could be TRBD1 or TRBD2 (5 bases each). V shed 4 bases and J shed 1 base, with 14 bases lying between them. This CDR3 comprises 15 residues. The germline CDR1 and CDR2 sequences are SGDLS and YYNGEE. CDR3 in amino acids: CASSPRWGPQETQYF. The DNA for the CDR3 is TGTGCCAGCAGCCCCCGTTGGGGACCCCAAGAGACCCAGTACTTC.

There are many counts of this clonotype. In DNA, the CDR3 is TGTGCCAGCAGCCCGCGGCGGGGTGGGAGCACAGATACGCAGTATTTT. Translated: CASSPRRGGSTDTQYF. The V and J genes are TRBV7-9 and TRBJ2-3; the D gene is possibly TRBD2 (6 bases). The germline V and J ends were trimmed by 5 bases and 0 bases, with 15 bases remaining between them. Germline CDR1 and CDR2: SEHNR and FQNEAQ (reference sequence). The CDR3 contains 16 residues.

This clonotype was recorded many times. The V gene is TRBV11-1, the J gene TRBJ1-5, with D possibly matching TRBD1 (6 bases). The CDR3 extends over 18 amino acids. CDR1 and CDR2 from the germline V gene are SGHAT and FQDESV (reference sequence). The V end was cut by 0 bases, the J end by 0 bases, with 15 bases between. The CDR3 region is CASSLASRTDISNQPQHF. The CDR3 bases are TGTGCCAGCAGCTTAGCATCTCGGACAGATATTAGCAATCAGCCCCAGCATTTT.